This T cell receptor (beta chain) emerged from a study of radiation and T cells in renal cell carcinoma. The time point was: baseline pretreatment blood. The treatment is: 15 Gy SBRT to primary tumor, nephrectomy 4 weeks later. The germline V gene has CDR1 SGHTA and CDR2 FQGNSA. This CDR3 has 14 residues. V was clipped by 2 bases and J by 4 bases, with 11 bases between them. Some clones are missing from TCRdb's copy, which holds only in-frame ones; the method was immunoSEQ multiplex PCR. The repertoire holds 87,000 or so clones, with approximately 86% as singletons. The clonotype originates from a man between 45 and 60 years old with renal cell carcinoma. Sequencing was performed on blood, taken from a patient whose treatment included radiotherapy and nephrectomy. The chain links TRBV7-2 to TRBJ1-1, with D maybe TRBD1 (5 bases). The CDR3 is CASSLNWGSTEAFF. CDR3 nucleotide sequence: TGTGCCAGCAGCTTAAACTGGGGGAGCACTGAAGCTTTCTTT. The full variable domain, with the rest looked up from reference TRBV7-2 and TRBJ1-1, is GAGVSQSPSNKVTEKGKDVELRCDPISGHTALYWYRQSLGQGLEFLIYFQGNSAPDKSGLPSDRFSAERTGGSVSTLTIQRTQQEDSAVYLCASSLNWGSTEAFFGQGTRLTVV.